These 14 T cell receptor beta chains share one sample of origin, sequenced in a study of memory CD4+ T cells and cytomegalovirus serostatus. Single viable CD3+CD4+CD8-CD45RO+ cells were sorted as the memory CD4+ T cells. Generated by immunoSEQ multiplex PCR, the TCRdb table keeps only in-frame clones and is missing some. The sample includes tens of thousands of clones, roughly 85% of them seen just once. The specimen was memory CD4+ T cells from blood. The receptor set was obtained from an adult in good health and CMV-seropositive.

The rearrangement links TRBV18 to TRBJ2-7, with 9 bases identical to TRBD1. The CDR3 runs 17 residues. Germline V gives CDR1 KGHSH, CDR2 LQKENI. Germline trimming cut 3 bases from V and 2 bases from J; bases unmatched to any gene: 11. The CDR3 sequence is CASSPIPWGQGPYEQYF. The CDR3 DNA is TGTGCCAGCTCACCGATACCCTGGGGACAGGGTCCCTACGAGCAGTACTTC. Based on the CDR3 plus reference TRBV18 and TRBJ2-7, the full variable domain is NAGVMQNPRHLVRRRGQEARLRCSPMKGHSHVYWYRQLPEEGLKFMVYLQKENIIDESGMPKERFSAEFPKEGPSILRIQQVVRGDSAAYFCASSPIPWGQGPYEQYFGPGTRLTVT.

The V and J genes are TRBV2 and TRBJ1-2; 7 positions agree with TRBD1. This CDR3 comprises 13 residues. The V gene end was trimmed by 4 bases and the J gene end by 4 bases; junction bases not matched to a gene: 3. Looked up from germline, CDR1 is SNHLY and CDR2 is FYNNEI. DNA for the CDR3: TGTGCCAGCAGTGGGGACAGTTCCTATGGCTACACCTTC. It codes for CASSGDSSYGYTF.

The chain uses TRBV7-9 and TRBJ1-6; no reliable D call. Germline loops: CDR1 SEHNR, CDR2 FQNEAQ (reference sequence). This CDR3 comprises 13 residues. Between the trimmed V and J ends, which lost 6 bases and 8 bases, there was a span of 11 bases. The CDR3 DNA follows: TGTGCCAGCAGAGTAGACGGGTATTCACCCCTCCACTTT. Protein product: CASRVDGYSPLHF.

This clone turned up a few times. The chain carries TRBV4-3 and TRBJ1-6; unclear D gene. V was clipped by 0 bases and J by 7 bases, with 10 bases between them. Germline V CDR1 and CDR2: LGHNA, YSLEER. This CDR3 region has 15 residues. The CDR3 sequence is CASSQDNMPNSPLHF. The CDR3 DNA follows: TGCGCCAGCAGCCAAGATAATATGCCGAATTCACCCCTCCACTTT.

This sequence joins TRBV10-3 and TRBJ1-4; D is uncertain. The CDR3 contains 17 residues. Germline V CDR1 and CDR2: ENHRY, SYGVKD. Deletions cut 7 bases from V and 4 bases from J, with 22 bases between. The CDR3 reads CAIKSGFSSRVNEKLFF. CDR3 in DNA: TGTGCCATCAAGTCAGGTTTTTCAAGCCGAGTTAATGAAAAACTGTTTTTT.

J is TRBJ2-5 and V is TRBV5-1; TRBD2 matches at 11 bases. The ends lost 4 bases at V and 4 bases at J; junction bases unmatched: 3. CDR1 and CDR2 (germline): SGHRS, YFSETQ. CDR3 size: 14 residues. The CDR3 region is CASSPGLAVETQYF. As DNA, the CDR3 is TGCGCCAGCAGCCCGGGACTAGCGGTAGAGACCCAGTACTTC.

This clone was counted between two and nine times. Other nucleotide sequences from this sample produce the same CDR3. The chain combines TRBV7-3 with TRBJ2-5; TRBD2 is a possible D gene (6 bases). This CDR3 spans 14 amino acids. V gave up 5 bases and J gave up 1 base, with 11 bases separating them. CDR1 SGHTA and CDR2 FQGTGA come from the germline V gene. The CDR3 nucleotides read TGTGCCAGCAGCCCAACGGGACTCCAAGAGACCCAGTACTTC. Translated, it gives CASSPTGLQETQYF.

This clone occurred a few times. The chain uses TRBV2 and TRBJ1-5; weak D call: TRBD1 (6 bases). This CDR3 contains 12 residues. CDR1 and CDR2 from the germline V gene are SNHLY and FYNNEI. Trimming removed 5 bases from V and 5 bases from J, with 7 bases in between. For the CDR3, the DNA is TGTGCCAGCAGTCGACAGGATCAGCCCCAGCATTTT. This sequence encodes CASSRQDQPQHF. Full variable domain (rest looked up from reference TRBV2 and TRBJ1-5): EPEVTQTPSHQVTQMGQEVILRCVPISNHLYFYWYRQILGQKVEFLVSFYNNEISEKSEIFDDQFSVERPDGSNFTLKIRSTKLEDSAMYFCASSRQDQPQHFGDGTRLSIL.

V usage is TRBV28 and J usage is TRBJ1-2; TRBD1 might be the D (5 bases). CDR3 length: 15 residues. The ends were cut back, 4 bases at V and 6 bases at J, with 18 bases in the middle. The germline V gene encodes CDR1 MDHEN and CDR2 SYDVKM. The CDR3 DNA sequence: TGTGCCAGCAGTTGGGGGACCGGCCGGTCTAATGGCTACACCTTC. Translation gives CASSWGTGRSNGYTF.

This chain joins TRBV2 and TRBJ1-3, with 7 nucleotides matching TRBD1. Germline assignment: CDR1 SNHLY and CDR2 FYNNEI. With V trimmed by 7 bases and J by 4 bases, 10 bases remained unmatched. This CDR3 is 15 amino acids long. The CDR3 is CASTWNRDSGNTIYF. For the CDR3, the DNA is TGTGCCAGCACCTGGAATCGGGACAGCGGAAACACCATATATTTT.

The chain recombines TRBV28 with TRBJ2-1; D is ambiguous. The CDR3 consists of 12 residues. Germline loops: CDR1 MDHEN, CDR2 SYDVKM. V was clipped by 1 base and J by 8 bases, with 6 bases between them. The chain's CDR3 is CASSLFRDEQFF. CDR3 nucleotide sequence: TGTGCCAGCAGTTTATTCCGGGATGAGCAGTTCTTC.

V gene TRBV5-1 combines with J gene TRBJ2-5; D might be TRBD2 (6 bases). Looked up from germline, CDR1 is SGHRS and CDR2 is YFSETQ. The CDR3 is 15 amino acids. Trimming pared 4 bases from V and 2 bases from J, leaving 15 bases between. CDR3 nucleotides: TGCGCCAGCAGCCCCATGGGCGCGGGACAAGAGACCCAGTACTTC. This translates into CASSPMGAGQETQYF.

This CDR3 reads CASSLAGLAGSNEQFF. The DNA of the CDR3 is TGCGCCAGCAGCTTGGCGGGACTAGCGGGGTCCAATGAGCAGTTCTTC. The rearrangement joins TRBV5-1 to TRBJ2-1; 13 bases align to TRBD2. Unmatched junction bases numbered 3, after V lost 0 bases and J lost 6 bases. The CDR3 sequence is 16 residues long. Germline lookup yields CDR1 SGHRS and CDR2 YFSETQ.

The V and J genes are TRBV7-2 and TRBJ2-1; tentatively, D is TRBD2 (6 bases). Trimming cost V 1 base and J 5 bases, with 18 bases left between them. CDR3 length: 17 residues. The germline V gene has CDR1 SGHTA and CDR2 FQGNSA. For the CDR3, the DNA is TGTGCCAGCAGCTTAGGGCCTAGCGACCCGGTTAACAATGAGCAGTTCTTC. Translated: CASSLGPSDPVNNEQFF. The full variable domain, rest sourced from reference TRBV7-2 and TRBJ2-1, is GAGVSQSPSNKVTEKGKDVELRCDPISGHTALYWYRQSLGQGLEFLIYFQGNSAPDKSGLPSDRFSAERTGGSVSTLTIQRTQQEDSAVYLCASSLGPSDPVNNEQFFGPGTRLTVL.